This T cell receptor (beta chain) is drawn from a study of T cells in Graves' hyperthyroidism and ophthalmopathy. Study-level findings and limits: Blood also contained most expanded thyroid clonotypes above 0.001.

This clonotype was recorded many times. The antigen remains unidentified. Amplification yielded TCR beta CDR3 regions, with RNA transcripts as the source. The HTBI primer set served for first-round RT-PCR of the TCR CDR3. TCRdb fed the multiplex PCR reads into MiXCR, producing one record per CDR3 protein. The sample lists about 420,000 distinct CDR3 sequences, 15% to 18% occurring once. Germline CDR1 is MNHNY and CDR2 is SVGAGI (reference sequence). The V and J ends lost 3 bases and 4 bases respectively, with 12 bases between them. This CDR3 is 14 amino acids long. Exclusion criteria comprised uncontrolled infection, other autoimmune disease, pregnancy or lactation.

The chain carries TRBV6-6 and TRBJ1-2; D unclear. The sequenced material came from blood. This receptor was taken from a woman aged 18-35 years with Graves' hyperthyroidism. The chain's CDR3 is CASSYTGPSYGYTF. The CDR3 DNA is TGTGCCAGCAGTTATACTGGGCCTAGCTATGGCTACACCTTC.